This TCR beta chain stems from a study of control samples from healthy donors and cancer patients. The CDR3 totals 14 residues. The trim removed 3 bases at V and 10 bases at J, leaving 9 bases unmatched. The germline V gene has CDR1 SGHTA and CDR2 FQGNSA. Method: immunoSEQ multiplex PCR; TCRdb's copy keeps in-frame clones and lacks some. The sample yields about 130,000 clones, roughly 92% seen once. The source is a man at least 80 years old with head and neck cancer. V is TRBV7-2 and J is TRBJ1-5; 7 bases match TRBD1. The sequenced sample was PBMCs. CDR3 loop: CASSFGGGAGPQHF. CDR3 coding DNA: TGTGCCAGCAGCTTCGGAGGGGGCGCGGGCCCCCAGCATTTT.